The clone carrying this TCR beta chain was seen just once. Its antigen is not known. Per germline, CDR1 MNHEY and CDR2 SMNVEV (reference sequence). With 6 bases removed from V and 3 bases from J, the gap between germline ends came to 5 bases. The CDR3 consists of 11 residues. RNA transcripts yielded amplified TCR beta CDR3 regions. RT-PCR was first run with HTBI primers, then multiplex PCR in a second round. TCRdb re-analysed the multiplex PCR reads in MiXCR, keeping a single row per CDR3 protein. In the table there are just over 400,000 distinct CDR3 sequences, around 21% of which are singletons. The record originates from a study of Graves' ophthalmopathy and Graves' hyperthyroidism. Regarding the study as a whole: The authors also found most expanded thyroid clonotypes above 0.001 frequency in blood.

Aged 18 to 65, hyperthyroidism patients had been newly diagnosed, with under 2 months' duration. The clonotype originates from a young woman with stable Graves' hyperthyroidism. Material: peripheral blood. The chain is built from TRBV27 and TRBJ1-1; no reliable D call. DNA of the CDR3: TGTGCCAGCAGAAAATACACTGAAGCTTTCTTT. It is translated as CASRKYTEAFF.